The 26 T cell receptor beta chains given below trace back to one sample, sequenced in a study of regulatory T cells in long-lasting Graves disease. According to the study, TCR beta libraries were built with iRepertoire HTBI primers and CDR3-region Arm-PCR. TCRdb used MiXCR to reprocess the multiplex PCR reads, holding one entry per CDR3 protein. The table has hundreds of thousands of distinct CDR3 sequences, roughly 15% seen once. Indicated time point: newly diagnosed GD, antithyroid drugs for less than 3 months. With RNA extracted from PBMCs as input, the TCR library was made. A further study also used this sample, focusing on T cells in Graves' hyperthyroidism and ophthalmopathy.

Sequenced material: peripheral blood mononuclear cells (PBMCs), taken at new diagnosis, from a patient treated with antithyroid drugs. The receptors come from a woman between 25 and 40 years old with Graves disease.

This clonotype was observed a handful of times. The rearrangement joins TRBV10-1 to TRBJ1-4; the D gene is possibly TRBD1 (6 bases). Germline lookup yields CDR1 WNHNN and CDR2 SYGVQD (reference sequence). The germline V and J ends were trimmed by 4 bases and 8 bases, with 8 bases remaining between them. The CDR3 totals 12 residues. CDR3 amino acids: CASSGDTEKLFF. CDR3 bases: TGCGCCAGCAGTGGGGACACAGAAAAACTGTTTTTT.

This clonotype was picked up many times. This chain connects TRBV6-1 to TRBJ1-5; possible D gene TRBD1, 6 bases. The CDR3 sequence is 13 residues long. The germline V gene has CDR1 MNHNS and CDR2 SASEGT. The V end was cut by 7 bases, the J end by 4 bases, with 11 bases between. The CDR3 nucleotides are TGTGCCAGCAACAGGGAGTTTAATCAGCCCCAGCATTTT. It yields the protein CASNREFNQPQHF.

This clonotype was seen a handful of times. This sequence joins TRBV7-3 and TRBJ2-1, with D possibly called TRBD1 or TRBD2 (5 bases each). The V gene's germline CDR1 is SGHTA and CDR2 FQGTGA. V lost 4 bases to trimming and J lost 9 bases, with 16 bases between them. The CDR3 is 14 amino acids. DNA for the CDR3: TGTGCCAGCAGCTCCCAGAGGGGTTCAGGTGAGCAGTTCTTC. Its protein is CASSSQRGSGEQFF.

About this clonotype itself: A much more abundant neighbour one base away suggests this may be a read error. This chain uses TRBV3-1 with TRBJ1-1; D is unclear. From germline, CDR1 is LGHDT and CDR2 YNNKEL (reference sequence). With 1 base removed from V and 11 bases from J, the gap between germline ends came to 14 bases. The CDR3 is 13 amino acids. The CDR3 is CASSQAGKSGAFF. For the CDR3, the DNA is TGTGCCAGCAGCCAAGCGGGGAAAAGTGGGGCTTTCTTT.

This clonotype occurred many times. The J gene is TRBJ1-1, the V gene TRBV5-4; weak D call: TRBD1 (6 bases). In germline, CDR1 is SGHNT, CDR2 YYREEE (reference sequence). Trimming took off 4 bases at V and 3 bases at J, with 16 bases between the two ends. The CDR3 covers 15 residues. CDR3: CASSLRGGKDTEAFF. In DNA form, the CDR3 reads TGTGCCAGCAGCCTCAGGGGAGGGAAGGACACTGAAGCTTTCTTT.

On this clonotype itself: One end of the junction does not line up with germline, which may come from a read error. The chain employs TRBV7-9 and TRBJ1-5; 8 bases line up with TRBD1. CDR3 length equals 15 residues. Germline V gives CDR1 SEHNR, CDR2 FQNEAQ (reference sequence). CDR3 nucleotide sequence: TGTGCCAGCAGTCTGACAGGGGCCGGCAATCAGCCCCAGAATTTT. This encodes CASSLTGAGNQPQNF.

V is TRBV5-1 and J is TRBJ1-2; 8 nucleotides align to TRBD1. CDR1 is SGHRS, CDR2 YFSETQ, per germline. The CDR3 totals 16 residues. V trimming: 2 bases; J trimming: 3 bases; junction bases outside the gene matches: 9. The CDR3 DNA sequence: TGCGCCAGCAGCTTAGAACCGGGACAGGTGTACTATGGCTACACCTTC. The encoded protein is CASSLEPGQVYYGYTF.

The rearrangement joins TRBV4-2 to TRBJ2-7, with D possibly being TRBD1 (6 bases). The CDR3 is 18 residues long. The germline V and J ends were trimmed by 2 bases and 1 base, with 21 bases remaining between them. The germline V gene encodes CDR1 LGHNA and CDR2 YNFKEQ. CDR3 region: CASSQTFGPGQVSYEQYF. Written as DNA, the CDR3 is TGTGCCAGCAGCCAAACCTTTGGTCCGGGACAAGTTTCCTACGAGCAGTACTTC.

The gene calls are TRBV20-1 and TRBJ2-7; 9 positions agree with TRBD2. The CDR3 totals 16 residues. The V segment lost 4 bases and the J segment 5 bases; nucleotides outside the gene matches: 15. Germline CDR1 and CDR2: DFQATT and SNEGSKA (reference sequence). For the CDR3, the DNA is TGCAGTGCTACACAACAGGTTAGCGGGAGTAACCACGAGCAGTACTTC. It specifies CSATQQVSGSNHEQYF.

This clonotype appeared many times. For the CDR3, the DNA is TGTGCCAGCAGTTTGCCCCGTCAGCCCCAGCATTTT. It specifies CASSLPRQPQHF. This sequence joins TRBV28 and TRBJ1-5; no definite D call. This CDR3 has 12 residues. V was shortened by 3 bases and J by 6 bases, with 6 bases between the two germline ends. Germline loops: CDR1 MDHEN, CDR2 SYDVKM. The full variable domain, with the rest looked up from reference TRBV28 and TRBJ1-5, is DVKVTQSSRYLVKRTGEKVFLECVQDMDHENMFWYRQDPGLGLRLIYFSYDVKMKEKGDIPEGYSVSREKKERFSLILESASTNQTSMYLCASSLPRQPQHFGDGTRLSIL.

A remark on this clonotype: Likely a read error: the CDR3 ends without its conserved phenylalanine or tryptophan. This chain joins TRBV5-1 and TRBJ2-2; D is unresolved. The CDR3 has 13 residues. CDR1 and CDR2 (germline): SGHRS, YFSETQ. Trimming cost V 3 bases and J 6 bases, with 9 bases left between them. The CDR3 coding sequence is TGCGCCAGCAGCTGGCAGCAAGCCGGGGAGCTGTTTCTT. This gives the protein CASSWQQAGELFL.

A few counts support this clonotype. CDR3 sequence reads: CASSGPGTNSPLHF. For the CDR3, the DNA is TGTGCCAGCAGTGGACCCGGGACCAATTCACCCCTCCACTTT. The rearrangement uses TRBV25-1 and TRBJ1-6, with D perhaps matching TRBD1 (5 bases). Germline assignment: CDR1 MGHDK and CDR2 SYGVNS. V dropped 4 bases and J dropped 7 bases, with 11 bases sitting between them. The CDR3 totals 14 residues. Combining the CDR3 with reference TRBV25-1 and TRBJ1-6 gives the whole variable domain EADIYQTPRYLVIGTGKKITLECSQTMGHDKMYWYQQDPGMELHLIHYSYGVNSTEKGDLSSESTVSRIRTEHFPLTLESARPSHTSQYLCASSGPGTNSPLHFGNGTRLTVT.

This clonotype was seen many times. The chain employs TRBV24-1 and TRBJ2-3; 12 bases are shared with TRBD2. CDR3 size: 14 residues. The V segment lost 9 bases and the J segment 6 bases; nucleotides outside the gene matches: 6. The germline gives CDR1 KGHDR, CDR2 SFDVKD. The CDR3 is CATATSGRGDTQYF. CDR3 in DNA: TGTGCCACCGCGACTAGCGGGAGAGGTGATACGCAGTATTTT.

This clonotype occurred many times. V and J are TRBV6-2 or TRBV6-3 and TRBJ1-5; no clear D. Trimming took off 6 bases at V and 3 bases at J, with 6 bases between the two ends. In germline, CDR1 is MNHEY, CDR2 SVGEGT. The length of the CDR3 is 12 residues. The DNA for the CDR3 is TGTGCCAGCAGCACACACAATCAGCCCCAGCATTTT. It specifies CASSTHNQPQHF.

This clonotype was counted many times. The chain combines TRBV20-1 with TRBJ1-1; the D gene is possibly TRBD1 (5 bases). With 5 bases removed from V and 5 bases from J, the gap between germline ends came to 12 bases. The V gene's germline CDR1 is DFQATT and CDR2 SNEGSKA (reference sequence). The CDR3 sequence is 12 residues long. CDR3 nucleotides: TGCAGTGCTTTATACAGGAATACTGAAGCTTTCTTT. Translation: CSALYRNTEAFF.

This clonotype showed up many times. Written as DNA, the CDR3 is TGCAGTGGGGCCGGGACTAGCGAGTCAGTTACGCAGTATTTT. Amino acids: CSGAGTSESVTQYF. V gene TRBV20-1 combines with J gene TRBJ2-3, with TRBD2 matching 10 bases. CDR1 and CDR2 (germline): DFQATT, SNEGSKA (reference sequence). The V segment lost 7 bases and the J segment 8 bases; nucleotides outside the gene matches: 12. The CDR3 totals 14 residues.

The sample holds many counts of this clonotype. This chain connects TRBV28 to TRBJ2-1; 8 bases fit TRBD2. V lost 7 bases, J lost 5 bases, and 4 bases stayed unmatched. Germline V gives CDR1 MDHEN, CDR2 SYDVKM. The CDR3 sequence is 13 residues long. CDR3 loop: CASTTSGHNEQFF. In nucleotides, the CDR3 is TGTGCCAGCACCACTAGCGGACACAATGAGCAGTTCTTC.

The chain recombines TRBV11-3 with TRBJ2-2, with 9 bases identical to TRBD2. The CDR3 length is 18 residues. Germline CDR1 SGHNT, CDR2 YENEEA. V trimming: 5 bases; J trimming: 4 bases; junction bases outside the gene matches: 14. The CDR3 sequence: CASSPRTSVRTSTGELFF. The CDR3 DNA is TGTGCCAGCAGCCCCAGGACTAGCGTCCGGACGAGCACCGGGGAGCTGTTTTTT.

The sample holds a few counts of this clonotype. The V and J genes are TRBV5-1 and TRBJ2-3; TRBD1 matches 9 bases. Looked up from germline, CDR1 is SGHRS and CDR2 is YFSETQ. This CDR3 has 14 residues. Losses at the gene ends were 7 bases for V and 8 bases for J; bases not matched to a gene: 11. CDR3 sequence (DNA): TGCGCCAGCTCCGCGGGACAGGGTGTTGCTACGCAGTATTTT. This gives the protein CASSAGQGVATQYF.

The chain joins TRBV19 to TRBJ2-1, with 9 positions matching TRBD2. Per germline, CDR1 LNHDA and CDR2 SQIVND (reference sequence). This CDR3 is 14 amino acids long. J lost 4 bases, V lost 2 bases, and 0 bases had no gene match. The CDR3, as DNA: TGTGCCAGTAGTATACTAGCGGGGTACAATGAGCAGTTCTTC. Translating gives CASSILAGYNEQFF.

The chain uses TRBV29-1 and TRBJ1-1; 7 bases fit TRBD1. CDR3 length: 12 amino acids. V shed 7 bases, J shed 1 base, and the junction held 3 bases outside the gene matches. Germline V gene lookup returns CDR1 SQVTM and CDR2 ANQGSEA. CDR3 nucleotides: TGCAGCGGGACAGGATGGAACACTGAAGCTTTCTTT. Its protein product is CSGTGWNTEAFF.

The table lists this clonotype with a few counts. The J gene is TRBJ2-7, the V gene TRBV7-3; 7 bases agree with TRBD2. The CDR3 length is 15 residues. The V gene's germline CDR1 is SGHTA and CDR2 FQGTGA. V lost 2 bases, J lost 5 bases, and 9 bases stayed unmatched. The CDR3 region is CASSLVAGESDEQYF. CDR3 bases: TGTGCCAGCAGCTTAGTCGCGGGAGAAAGCGACGAGCAGTACTTC.

V is TRBV7-2 and J is TRBJ2-6; 9 nucleotides match TRBD2. The J segment lost 4 bases and the V segment lost 5 bases, leaving 15 bases of the junction unmatched. The CDR3 totals 19 residues. Germline CDR1 is SGHTA and CDR2 is FQGNSA. CDR3 sequence: CASSPGFVAGVSGANVLTF. The CDR3, as DNA: TGTGCCAGCAGCCCCGGATTTGTAGCGGGAGTTTCAGGGGCCAACGTCCTGACTTTC.

This clonotype was counted at least ten times. CDR3 in DNA: TGCAGTGCTAGGGCGGCCCCGGGGGCAGGAAACACCATATATTTT. This sequence encodes CSARAAPGAGNTIYF. This sequence joins TRBV20-1 and TRBJ1-3; TRBD1 might be the D (6 bases). Germline V gene sequence: CDR1 DFQATT, CDR2 SNEGSKA (reference sequence). The length of the CDR3 is 15 residues. V lost 3 bases to trimming and J lost 4 bases, with 16 bases between them.

Many counts were recorded for this clonotype. V is TRBV6-2 or TRBV6-3 and J is TRBJ1-2, with D unclear. CDR3 size: 16 residues. Germline V gives CDR1 MNHEY, CDR2 SVGEGT. V was cut by 6 bases and J by 4 bases, with 21 bases left in between. The CDR3 DNA reads as TGTGCCAGCAGGCGACTGCAGGAAGACCAACTCTATGGCTACACCTTC. Its protein product is CASRRLQEDQLYGYTF.

This chain uses TRBV7-2 with TRBJ1-6; D remains ambiguous. Germline CDR1 reads SGHTA; CDR2 reads FQGNSA. Trimming removed 2 bases from V and 10 bases from J, with 12 bases in between. CDR3 length: 14 amino acids. This CDR3 is CASSLSPGRSPLHF. Written as DNA, the CDR3 is TGTGCCAGCAGCTTATCTCCGGGTAGATCACCCCTCCACTTT. The full variable domain, its missing parts supplied by reference TRBV7-2 and TRBJ1-6, is GAGVSQSPSNKVTEKGKDVELRCDPISGHTALYWYRQSLGQGLEFLIYFQGNSAPDKSGLPSDRFSAERTGGSVSTLTIQRTQQEDSAVYLCASSLSPGRSPLHFGNGTRLTVT.